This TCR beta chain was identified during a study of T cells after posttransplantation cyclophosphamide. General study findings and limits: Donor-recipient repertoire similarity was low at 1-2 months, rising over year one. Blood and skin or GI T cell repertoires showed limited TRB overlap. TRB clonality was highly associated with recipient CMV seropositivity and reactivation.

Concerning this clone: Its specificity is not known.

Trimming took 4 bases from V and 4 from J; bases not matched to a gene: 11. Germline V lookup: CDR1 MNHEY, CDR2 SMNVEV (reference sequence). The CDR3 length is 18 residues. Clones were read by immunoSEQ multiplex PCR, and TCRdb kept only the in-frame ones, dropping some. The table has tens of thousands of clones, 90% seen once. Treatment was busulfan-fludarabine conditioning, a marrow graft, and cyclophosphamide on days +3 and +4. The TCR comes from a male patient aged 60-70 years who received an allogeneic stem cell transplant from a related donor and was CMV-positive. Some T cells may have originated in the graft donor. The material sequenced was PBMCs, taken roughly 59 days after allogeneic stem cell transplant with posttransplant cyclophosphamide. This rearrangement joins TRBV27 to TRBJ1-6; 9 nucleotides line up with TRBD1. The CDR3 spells CASSWVTGTGIYNSPLHF. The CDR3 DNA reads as TGTGCCAGCAGTTGGGTAACCGGGACAGGGATTTATAATTCACCCCTCCACTTT.